These T cell receptor beta chains were read from a single sample in a study of shared clonotypes between healthy human individuals. Method: immunoSEQ multiplex PCR; TCRdb's copy keeps in-frame clones and lacks some. The sample shows about 580,000 clones, roughly 98% of them seen only once. The sequenced sample was naive CD8+ T cells sorted from blood. The source is a man aged 25 to 45 in good health. CDR3s include the opening cysteine and the closing phenylalanine or tryptophan. The order of the fields is clone size, D gene, J gene, V gene, CDR3 protein, CDR3 DNA. D genes are given only for firm matches. The size entry is marked missing in some rows and otherwise reads once, few, many or a size class.

-,-,TRBJ2-5,TRBV7-9,CASSLGRGASAVETQYF,TGTGCCAGCAGCTTAGGTCGAGGTGCCTCAGCGGTGGAGACCCAGTACTTC
-,-,TRBJ2-3,TRBV15,CATSRSGSWTDTQYF,TGTGCCACCAGCAGATCGGGGAGCTGGACCGATACGCAGTATTTT
-,-,TRBJ2-1,TRBV11-1,CASSFQAEQFF,TGTGCCAGCAGCTTCCAGGCGGAGCAGTTCTTC
-,-,TRBJ2-1,TRBV5-4,CASSPGGAEQFF,TGTGCCAGCAGCCCTGGAGGTGCAGAGCAGTTCTTC
-,TRBD2,TRBJ2-7,TRBV7-6,CASSLGPAGGPGYGYEQYF,TGTGCCAGCAGCTTAGGCCCAGCGGGAGGACCGGGGTACGGCTACGAGCAGTACTTC
-,-,TRBJ2-7,TRBV7-9,CASSLVSGRGPYEQYF,TGTGCCAGCAGCTTAGTGTCTGGGCGTGGACCCTACGAGCAGTACTTC
-,TRBD1,TRBJ2-7,TRBV5-5,CASSLANRGDPYEQYF,TGTGCCAGCAGCTTGGCCAACAGGGGCGATCCTTACGAGCAGTACTTC
-,-,TRBJ2-3,TRBV11-2,CASSLDDPAGDTQYF,TGTGCCAGCAGCTTAGACGATCCAGCGGGAGATACGCAGTATTTT
once,-,TRBJ2-3,TRBV9,CASTDTGYSTDTQYF,TGTGCCAGCACCGACACAGGGTACAGCACAGATACGCAGTATTTT
once,-,TRBJ2-7,TRBV27,CASNTRTKNIDEQYF,TGTGCCAGCAATACGCGGACCAAAAACATCGACGAGCAGTACTTC
-,-,TRBJ1-2,TRBV6-1,CASSEAAMVYGYTF,TGTGCCAGCAGTGAGGCGGCGATGGTCTATGGCTACACCTTC
-,-,TRBJ2-1,TRBV5-1,CASSFDPLNEQFF,TGCGCCAGCAGCTTCGACCCACTCAATGAGCAGTTCTTC